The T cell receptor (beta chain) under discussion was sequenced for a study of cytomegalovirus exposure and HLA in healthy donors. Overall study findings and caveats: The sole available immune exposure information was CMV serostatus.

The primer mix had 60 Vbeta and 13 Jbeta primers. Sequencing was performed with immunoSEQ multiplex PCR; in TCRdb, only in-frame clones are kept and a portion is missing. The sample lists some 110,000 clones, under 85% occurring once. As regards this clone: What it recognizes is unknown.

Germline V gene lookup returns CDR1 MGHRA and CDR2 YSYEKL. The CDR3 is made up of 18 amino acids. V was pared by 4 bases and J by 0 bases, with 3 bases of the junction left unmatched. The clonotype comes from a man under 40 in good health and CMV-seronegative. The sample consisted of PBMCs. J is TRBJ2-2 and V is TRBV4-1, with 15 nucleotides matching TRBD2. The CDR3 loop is CASSRGTSGRSNTGELFF. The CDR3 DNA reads TGCGCCAGCAGCCGAGGGACTAGCGGGAGGTCGAACACCGGGGAGCTGTTTTTT.